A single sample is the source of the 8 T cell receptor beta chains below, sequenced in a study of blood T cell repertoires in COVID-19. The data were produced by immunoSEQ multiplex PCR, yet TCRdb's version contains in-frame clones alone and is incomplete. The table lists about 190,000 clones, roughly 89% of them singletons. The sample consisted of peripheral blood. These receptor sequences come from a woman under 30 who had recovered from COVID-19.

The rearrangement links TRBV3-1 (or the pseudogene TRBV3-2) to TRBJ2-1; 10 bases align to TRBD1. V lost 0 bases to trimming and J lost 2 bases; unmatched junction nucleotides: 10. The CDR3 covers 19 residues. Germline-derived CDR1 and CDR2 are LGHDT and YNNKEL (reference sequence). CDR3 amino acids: CASSQDRDRGLPPYNEQFF. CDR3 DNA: TGTGCCAGCAGCCAAGACCGGGACAGGGGTCTACCACCCTACAATGAGCAGTTCTTC.

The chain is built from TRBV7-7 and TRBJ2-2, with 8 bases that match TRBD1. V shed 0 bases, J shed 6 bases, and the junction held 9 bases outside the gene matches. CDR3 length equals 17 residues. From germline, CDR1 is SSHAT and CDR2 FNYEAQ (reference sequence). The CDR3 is CASSLARGQGGPGELFF. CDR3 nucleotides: TGTGCCAGCAGCTTAGCCCGTGGACAGGGTGGTCCCGGGGAGCTGTTTTTT.

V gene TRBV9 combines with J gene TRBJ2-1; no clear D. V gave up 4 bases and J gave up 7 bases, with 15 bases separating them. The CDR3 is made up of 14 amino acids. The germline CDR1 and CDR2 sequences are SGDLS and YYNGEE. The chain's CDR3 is CASSPRINSNEQFF. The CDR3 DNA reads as TGTGCCAGCAGCCCCCGTATAAATTCTAATGAGCAGTTCTTC.

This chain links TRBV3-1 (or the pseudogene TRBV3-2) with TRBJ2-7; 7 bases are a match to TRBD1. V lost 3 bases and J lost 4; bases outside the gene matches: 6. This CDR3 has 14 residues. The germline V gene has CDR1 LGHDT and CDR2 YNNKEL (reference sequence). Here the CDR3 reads CASSQQQGPYEQYF. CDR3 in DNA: TGTGCCAGCAGCCAGCAACAGGGGCCATACGAGCAGTACTTC.

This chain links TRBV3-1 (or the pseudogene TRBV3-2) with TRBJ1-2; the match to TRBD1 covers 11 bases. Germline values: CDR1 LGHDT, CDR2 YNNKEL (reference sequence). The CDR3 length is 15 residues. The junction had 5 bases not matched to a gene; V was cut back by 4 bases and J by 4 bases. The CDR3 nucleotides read TGTGCCAGCAGCCTCCGGGACAGGGGGGTCTATGGCTACACCTTC. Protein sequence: CASSLRDRGVYGYTF.

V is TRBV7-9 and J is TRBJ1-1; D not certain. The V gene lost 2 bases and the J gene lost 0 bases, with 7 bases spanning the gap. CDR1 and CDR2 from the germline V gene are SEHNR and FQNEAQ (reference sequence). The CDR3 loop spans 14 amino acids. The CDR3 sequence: CASSLPVMNTEAFF. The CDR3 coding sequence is TGTGCCAGCAGCTTACCGGTTATGAACACTGAAGCTTTCTTT. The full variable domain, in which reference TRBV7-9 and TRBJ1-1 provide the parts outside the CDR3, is DTGVSQNPRHKITKRGQNVTFRCDPISEHNRLYWYRQTLGQGPEFLTYFQNEAQLEKSRLLSDRFSAERPKGSFSTLEIQRTEQGDSAMYLCASSLPVMNTEAFFGQGTRLTVV.

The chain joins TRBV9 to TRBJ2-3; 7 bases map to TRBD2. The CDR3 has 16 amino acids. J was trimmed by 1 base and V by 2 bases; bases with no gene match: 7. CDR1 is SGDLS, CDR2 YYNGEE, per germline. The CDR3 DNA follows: TGTGCCAGCAGCGTTTCTAGCGGAGGTGGCACAGATACGCAGTATTTT. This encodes CASSVSSGGGTDTQYF.

The CDR3 region has the DNA TGCGCCAGCAGCCAAGTCAGGGGGCCGAGAGAAAAACTGTTTTTT. Translation gives CASSQVRGPREKLFF. The genes are TRBV4-1 and TRBJ1-4, with 8 bases aligning to TRBD1. Germline CDR1 and CDR2: MGHRA and YSYEKL. The CDR3 sequence is 15 residues long. The junction had 6 bases not matched to a gene; V was cut back by 1 base and J by 8 bases.